The entry below describes one T cell receptor (beta chain). The entry originates in a study of human T cells and chemical hapten exposure. TCRdb processed the RACE reads anew with MiXCR; each CDR3 protein has one entry. The sample lists over 55,000 distinct CDR3 sequences; over 8.5% were seen once. The time point: patch test 3, about 24 weeks after DPC sensitization. Treatment: therapeutic diphenylcyclopropenone sensitization with weekly scalp DPC. This sequence originates from a woman aged 45-65 years with alopecia areata. Some clones in this sample may be carry-over from other donors' samples. This material consisted of whole blood, taken in connection with sensitization to the hapten diphenylcyclopropenone (DPC).

The CDR3 DNA follows: TGCAGTGCGCCCGTAGTTTCCGAGCAGTACTTC. It yields the protein CSAPVVSEQYF. The genes are TRBV20-1 and TRBJ2-7; D is undetermined. Trimming cost V 6 bases and J 6 bases, with 12 bases left between them. The V gene's germline CDR1 is DFQATT and CDR2 SNEGSKA (reference sequence). The CDR3 totals 11 residues.